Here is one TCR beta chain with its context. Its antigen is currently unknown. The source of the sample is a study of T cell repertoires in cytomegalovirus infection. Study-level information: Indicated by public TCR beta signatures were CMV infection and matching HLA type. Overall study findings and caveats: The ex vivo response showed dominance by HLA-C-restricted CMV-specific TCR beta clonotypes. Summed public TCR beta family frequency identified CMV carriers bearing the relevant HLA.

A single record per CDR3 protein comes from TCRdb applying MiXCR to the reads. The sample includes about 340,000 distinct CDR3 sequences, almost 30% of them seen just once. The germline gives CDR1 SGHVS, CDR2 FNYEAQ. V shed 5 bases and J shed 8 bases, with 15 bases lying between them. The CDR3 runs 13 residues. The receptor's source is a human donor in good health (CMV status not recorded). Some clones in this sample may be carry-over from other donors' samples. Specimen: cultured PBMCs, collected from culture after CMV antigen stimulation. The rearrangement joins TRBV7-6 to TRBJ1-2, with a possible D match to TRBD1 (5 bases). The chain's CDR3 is CASSLRIRGGYTF. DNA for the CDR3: TGTGCCAGCAGCCTCAGGATCCGGGGGGGCTACACCTTC.